This T cell receptor (beta chain) was sequenced in a study of blood T cell repertoires in COVID-19. In the study overall: Samples taken during acute and convalescent COVID-19 were collected in the United States, Italy and Spain. T cells, B-cell-depleted T cells, or PBMCs provided the cDNA or gDNA that served as material.

The CDR3 spans 20 residues. In germline, CDR1 is MNHNS, CDR2 SASEGT. J gave up 1 base and V 2 bases, and 12 bases lay outside the gene matches. As originally analysed: Amplified reference gene primers provided the basis for estimating nucleated cell counts. The table came from immunoSEQ multiplex PCR; TCRdb's copy has only in-frame clones and leaves some out. That table furnishes V, J and clone size, whereas the DNA furnished D and trimming. In the table there are approximately 50,000 clones, around 83% of which are singletons. The gene calls are TRBV6-1 and TRBJ2-4; TRBD2 aligns across 12 bases. The sample comprised peripheral blood. The sequence was collected from a human donor in a cohort sampled during active COVID-19. In nucleotides, the CDR3 is TGTGCCAGCAGTGAACGAGGACTAGCGGGGAGCGATTCCGCCAAAAACATTCAGTACTTC. It translates to CASSERGLAGSDSAKNIQYF.